The rows below give T cell receptor beta chains drawn from one sample of a study of neurological immune-mediated disorders. TCRdb passed the 5' RACE reads through MiXCR, listing each CDR3 protein once. The table lists 45,000 to 50,000 distinct CDR3 sequences, roughly 25% of them singletons. What was sequenced was PBMCs. All receptors derive from a woman aged 70-85 years in good health. Both conserved end residues are part of each CDR3. The D gene is left open where the match is weak. Clone sizes are given selectively: once, few, many, or a class where the clone is expanded.

>many|.|TRBV7-2|TRBJ2-2
CASSLTAGATGELFF
TGTGCCAGCAGCTTAACCGCCGGGGCCACCGGGGAGCTGTTTTTT
>few|TRBD1|TRBV27|TRBJ1-5
CASTLRQGYQPQHF
TGTGCCAGCACCCTCCGACAGGGGTACCAGCCCCAGCATTTT
>many|.|TRBV4-2|TRBJ1-2
CASSSGQGIPRGYTF
TGTGCCAGCAGCTCCGGGCAGGGTATACCCCGTGGCTACACCTTC
>many|TRBD2|TRBV4-1|TRBJ2-7
CASSQDPTQGLAGGDEQYF
TGCGCCAGCAGCCAAGATCCCACCCAGGGACTAGCGGGAGGAGATGAGCAGTACTTC
>many|.|TRBV5-1|TRBJ2-7
CASSLGEVYEQYF
TGCGCCAGCAGCTTGGGGGAAGTCTACGAGCAGTACTTC
>.|.|TRBV7-3|TRBJ2-4
CASSSGPLAKNIQYF
TGTGCCAGCAGCTCCGGACCGCTAGCCAAAAACATTCAGTACTTC
>many|TRBD2|TRBV20-1|TRBJ2-5
CSAMNFAGDQETQYF
TGCAGTGCTATGAATTTTGCGGGGGACCAAGAGACCCAGTACTTC
>.|.|TRBV2|TRBJ1-1
CASSKIQRVNTEAFF
TGTGCCAGCAGTAAAATACAGAGAGTGAACACTGAAGCTTTCTTT
>many|TRBD1|TRBV5-1|TRBJ1-2
CASSLGGKQGGYGYTF
TGCGCCAGCAGCTTAGGGGGCAAACAGGGCGGCTATGGCTACACCTTC
>.|.|TRBV9|TRBJ2-3
CASSVAPGESDTQYF
TGTGCCAGCAGCGTAGCCCCAGGGGAGTCAGATACGCAGTATTTT
>many|TRBD2|TRBV6-2/TRBV6-3|TRBJ2-3
CASSSQGLVDTQYF
TGTGCCAGCAGTTCCCAAGGACTAGTAGATACGCAGTATTTT
>once|.|TRBV11-2|TRBJ2-7
CASSFGFYEQYF
TGTGCCAGCAGCTTCGGTTTCTACGAGCAGTACTTC
>many|.|TRBV6-1|TRBJ1-1
CASSETGMNTEAFF
TGTGCCAGCAGTGAAACAGGGATGAACACTGAAGCTTTCTTT
>many|TRBD2|TRBV20-1|TRBJ2-1
CSARVAGASYNEQFF
TGCAGTGCTAGAGTGGCGGGAGCCTCCTACAATGAGCAGTTCTTC
>many|.|TRBV12-3/TRBV12-4|TRBJ1-3
CASSFVGNTIYF
TGTGCCAGCAGTTTTGTCGGAAACACCATATATTTT
>many|.|TRBV12-3/TRBV12-4|TRBJ1-5
CASSLTGGQDNQPQHF
TGTGCCAGCAGTTTAACCGGGGGACAAGACAATCAGCCCCAGCATTTT
>few|.|TRBV29-1|TRBJ1-1
CSVFPGSTEAFF
TGCAGCGTTTTCCCAGGGAGTACTGAAGCTTTCTTT
>many|.|TRBV7-9|TRBJ2-5
CASSFAGNGETQYF
TGTGCCAGCAGCTTTGCGGGGAATGGGGAGACCCAGTACTTC
>many|.|TRBV20-1|TRBJ2-5
CSAVKPGETQYF
TGCAGTGCTGTAAAACCGGGGGAGACCCAGTACTTC
>many|.|TRBV12-3/TRBV12-4|TRBJ2-1
CASSALGGGPNEQFF
TGTGCCAGCAGTGCCCTTGGGGGAGGCCCAAATGAGCAGTTCTTC
>many|.|TRBV11-2|TRBJ2-1
CASSSLRNYEQFF
TGTGCCAGCAGCTCCCTTCGGAACTATGAGCAGTTCTTC
>.|.|TRBV5-6|TRBJ2-5
CANSLEFAAIQETQYF
TGTGCCAACAGCTTGGAGTTCGCAGCGATTCAAGAGACCCAGTACTTC
>many|.|TRBV20-1|TRBJ1-5
CSAKGGTRQPQHF
TGCAGTGCTAAGGGGGGGACTCGTCAGCCCCAGCATTTT
>many|.|TRBV7-8|TRBJ2-7
CASSITWRNSYEQYF
TGTGCCAGCAGCATCACCTGGCGGAACTCCTACGAGCAGTACTTC
>few|.|TRBV10-3|TRBJ2-3
CAMGPTSGTDTQYF
TGTGCCATGGGTCCTACCTCGGGGACAGATACGCAGTATTTT
>.|.|TRBV27|TRBJ1-1
CASSSPGHFSRGKAFF
TGTGCCAGCAGTTCACCGGGACATTTTTCGAGGGGGAAAGCTTTCTTT
>many|TRBD2|TRBV10-3|TRBJ2-7
CAISDPGLVSYEQYF
TGTGCCATCAGTGACCCGGGACTAGTTTCCTACGAGCAGTACTTC
>many|TRBD2|TRBV6-5|TRBJ2-1
CASSWAGVLGNEQFF
TGTGCCAGCAGTTGGGCGGGAGTATTGGGCAATGAGCAGTTCTTC
>many|.|TRBV7-9|TRBJ2-7
CASSPDHSYEQYF
TGTGCCAGCAGCCCGGACCACTCCTACGAGCAGTACTTC
>.|TRBD1|TRBV7-9|TRBJ2-1
CAGRQGPYNEQFF
TGTGCCGGAAGACAGGGGCCATACAATGAGCAGTTCTTC
>.|.|TRBV7-6|TRBJ2-7
CASSPDRYEQYF
TGTGCCAGCAGCCCGGACCGGTACGAGCAGTACTTC
>.|.|TRBV5-4|TRBJ2-2
CASSLANTGELFF
TGTGCCAGCAGCTTGGCGAACACCGGGGAGCTGTTTTTT
>many|.|TRBV20-1|TRBJ2-3
CSGGASTDTQYF
TGCAGTGGGGGAGCTAGCACAGATACGCAGTATTTT
>medium-sized|.|TRBV4-1|TRBJ2-1
CASSQESATGYNEQFF
TGCGCCAGCAGCCAAGAGTCAGCCACCGGCTACAATGAGCAGTTCTTC
>many|TRBD1|TRBV27|TRBJ1-5
CASSTSGTGYNQPQHF
TGTGCCAGCAGTACCTCCGGGACAGGGTACAATCAGCCCCAGCATTTT
>many|.|TRBV5-6|TRBJ2-3
CASSSRRVLVADTQYF
TGTGCCAGCAGCAGCCGAAGGGTGTTAGTAGCAGATACGCAGTATTTT
>.|TRBD1|TRBV27|TRBJ2-3
CASSRRQGRTDTQYF
TGTGCCAGCAGTCGTCGACAGGGCCGCACAGATACGCAGTATTTT